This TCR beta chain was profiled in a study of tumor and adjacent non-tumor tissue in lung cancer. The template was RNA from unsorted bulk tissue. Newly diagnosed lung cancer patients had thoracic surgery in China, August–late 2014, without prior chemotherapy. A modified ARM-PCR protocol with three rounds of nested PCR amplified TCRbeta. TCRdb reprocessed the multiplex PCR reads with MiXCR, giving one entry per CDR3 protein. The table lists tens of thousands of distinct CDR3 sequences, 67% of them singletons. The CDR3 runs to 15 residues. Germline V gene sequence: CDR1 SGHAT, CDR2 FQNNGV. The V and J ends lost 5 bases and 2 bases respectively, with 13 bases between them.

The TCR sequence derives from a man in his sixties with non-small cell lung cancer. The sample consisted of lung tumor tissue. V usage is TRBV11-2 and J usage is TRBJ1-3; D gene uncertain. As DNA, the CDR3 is TGTGCCAGCAGCCACACCTGGACCACTGGAAACACCATATATTTT. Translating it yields CASSHTWTTGNTIYF.